A single T cell receptor beta chain is shown here with its context. The sample is drawn from a study of blood T cell repertoires in COVID-19. The CDR3 is 12 residues long. Trimming cost V 6 bases and J 9 bases; bases outside gene matches: 5. CDR1 and CDR2 from the germline V gene are MNHEY and SVGAGI. How the authors handled the data: From reference gene primer amplification, estimates of nucleated cell counts were derived. Libraries were prepared by immunoSEQ multiplex PCR; TCRdb keeps only in-frame clonotypes and omits some of them. V and J calls plus clone size are reproduced from that table; the DNA served to infer D and trimming. The profile shows 200,000 to 250,000 clones, about 85% of them singletons.

The origin of this receptor is a man in his thirties or forties with active or convalescent COVID-19. V usage is TRBV6-5 and J usage is TRBJ2-1; 7 positions match TRBD1. Sequenced material: peripheral blood. CDR3 nucleotide sequence: TGTGCCAGCAGCTACCACAGGGGTGAGCAGTTCTTC. As protein: CASSYHRGEQFF.